The 18 T cell receptor beta chains reported below all come from one sample, sequenced in a study of T-cell memory formation after mild COVID-19. TCRdb re-called the 5' RACE reads through MiXCR, storing one row per CDR3 protein. The repertoire has a few hundred thousand distinct CDR3 sequences, under 20% of them found once; the top ten carry 22%. Sample: PBMCs or a T cell subset sorted from them (not recorded which). These receptors all stem from a man aged 18 to 30 who had mild COVID-19 (a few samples of this study predate the infection). Cell type and time point are not known.

This clonotype turned up a few times. The rearrangement uses TRBV6-2 or TRBV6-3 and TRBJ2-1, with D possibly TRBD2 on 6 matching bases. The CDR3 loop spans 14 amino acids. Germline V CDR1 and CDR2: MNHEY, SVGEGT. The ends were cut back, 1 base at V and 7 bases at J, with 11 bases in the middle. CDR3 coding DNA: TGTGCCAGCAGTTACTGGGGACTGACGAATGAGCAGTTCTTC. Translation gives CASSYWGLTNEQFF.

This rearrangement joins TRBV1 to TRBJ2-7; TRBD1, as called in the table, went unchecked against the DNA. TRBV1 counts as a pseudogene. The CDR3 covers 13 residues. As DNA, the CDR3 is TGCACCAGCAGCCCACGGACAGGGGACGAGCAGTACGTC. It encodes CTSSPRTGDEQYV.

This clonotype was detected a few times. The genes are TRBV5-1 and TRBJ2-5, with a tentative D call TRBD2 (6 bases). Between the trimmed V and J ends, which lost 0 bases and 4 bases, there was a span of 10 bases. The germline CDR1 and CDR2 sequences are SGHRS and YFSETQ. The CDR3 covers 14 residues. Here the CDR3 DNA reads TGCGCCAGCAGCTTGGAGGGGACTCGAGAGACCCAGTACTTC. It is translated as CASSLEGTRETQYF.

This clonotype turned up a few times. The rearrangement links TRBV11-3 to TRBJ2-5; D is perhaps TRBD1 or TRBD2 (6 bases each). The V gene lost 5 bases and the J gene lost 2 bases, with 12 bases spanning the gap. This CDR3 has 14 amino acids. Germline V gene lookup returns CDR1 SGHNT and CDR2 YENEEA. This CDR3 is CASSQRGGQETQYF. CDR3 bases: TGTGCCAGCAGCCAAAGAGGGGGGCAAGAGACCCAGTACTTC.

At least ten counts were recorded for this clonotype. Sequence at one end of the junction differs from germline and may be a read error. The J gene is TRBJ2-2, the V gene TRBV29-1, with D perhaps matching TRBD1 (6 bases). CDR1 and CDR2 (germline): SQVTM, ANQGSEA. The CDR3 length is 13 residues. The CDR3 coding sequence is TGCAGCGTCGAAGGGGGGAACACCGGGGAGCTGTTTTTT. It is translated as CSVEGGNTGELFF.

V usage is TRBV12-3 or TRBV12-4 and J usage is TRBJ2-7; unclear D gene. Trimming cost V 3 bases and J 2 bases, with 14 bases left between them. The CDR3 spans 15 residues. CDR3 sequence: CASSFSRFRTYEQYF. CDR3 in DNA: TGTGCCAGCAGTTTTAGCCGGTTTCGAACCTACGAGCAGTACTTC.

Concerning this clonotype: One junction end does not reproduce the germline sequence, and a read error may be involved. This chain joins TRBV6-5 and TRBJ2-2; D is unresolved. The CDR3 is 13 amino acids. The germline gives CDR1 MNHEY, CDR2 SVGAGI. CDR3 region: CASRYYSTGELFF. DNA of the CDR3: TGTGCCAGCAGATACTACAGCACCGGGGAGCTGTTTTTT.

This clonotype was counted between two and nine times. This chain connects TRBV7-9 to TRBJ2-5; 7 positions match TRBD2. V shed 5 bases and J 5 bases; nucleotides not matched to a gene: 11. Germline CDR1 and CDR2: SEHNR and FQNEAQ (reference sequence). CDR3 size: 15 residues. The CDR3 region is CASSRDYPVGETQYF. For the CDR3, the DNA is TGTGCCAGCAGCCGGGACTATCCAGTGGGGGAGACCCAGTACTTC. Drawing the rest from reference TRBV7-9 and TRBJ2-5, the complete variable domain is DTGVSQNPRHKITKRGQNVTFRCDPISEHNRLYWYRQTLGQGPEFLTYFQNEAQLEKSRLLSDRFSAERPKGSFSTLEIQRTEQGDSAMYLCASSRDYPVGETQYFGPGTRLLVL.

In this sample, this clonotype turned up many times. The chain joins TRBV7-2 to TRBJ2-1; 7 nucleotides match TRBD2. Germline CDR1 is SGHTA and CDR2 is FQGNSA. J lost 8 bases, V lost 5 bases, and 12 bases had no gene match. This CDR3 spans 15 amino acids. The CDR3 region has the DNA TGTGCCAGCAGCAAGTGGGGAGGGCAAAGCGATGAGCAGTTCTTC. Amino acid sequence: CASSKWGGQSDEQFF.

V is TRBV25-1 and J is TRBJ2-2; 9 bases map to TRBD2. With V trimmed by 8 bases and J by 6 bases, 4 bases remained unmatched. This CDR3 has 13 amino acids. Germline CDR1 MGHDK, CDR2 SYGVNS. The CDR3 sequence: CASALAGAGELFF. DNA of the CDR3: TGTGCCAGCGCTTTAGCGGGGGCCGGGGAGCTGTTTTTT.

This clonotype showed up just a few times. This chain links TRBV9 with TRBJ2-7; 7 positions match TRBD1. CDR3 length: 13 residues. The junction had 3 bases not matched to a gene; V was cut back by 3 bases and J by 3 bases. Germline V gives CDR1 SGDLS, CDR2 YYNGEE. CDR3 residues: CASSATGFYEQYF. In nucleotides, the CDR3 is TGTGCCAGCAGCGCGACAGGGTTCTACGAGCAGTACTTC.

The CDR3 loop is CASSLGAGRGGYTF. CDR3 bases: TGTGCCAGCAGTTTAGGGGCAGGGAGAGGGGGCTACACCTTC. This chain connects TRBV12-3 or TRBV12-4 to TRBJ1-2; perhaps TRBD1 as D (5 bases). The CDR3 contains 14 residues. V lost 1 base, J lost 8 bases, and 14 bases lay in between.

This clonotype was counted ten times or more. V and J are TRBV11-2 and TRBJ2-1; 8 nucleotides agree with TRBD2. CDR3 length: 17 amino acids. J was trimmed by 4 bases and V by 5 bases; bases with no gene match: 13. Germline V gene data show CDR1 as SGHAT and CDR2 as FQNNGV. CDR3 DNA: TGTGCCAGCAGCCCCGGGAGGGGCGTCCAGCGGTACAATGAGCAGTTCTTC. It is translated as CASSPGRGVQRYNEQFF.

V usage is TRBV5-1 and J usage is TRBJ1-1; the D gene is possibly TRBD1 (5 bases). There are 14 residues in the CDR3. Germline V gene sequence: CDR1 SGHRS, CDR2 YFSETQ. V lost 3 bases and J 0 bases, leaving 9 bases between the germline ends. The CDR3 sequence: CASSSGTLNTEAFF. The DNA for the CDR3 is TGCGCCAGCAGCTCGGGGACTTTGAACACTGAAGCTTTCTTT.

A few counts support this clonotype. This chain links TRBV5-1 with TRBJ2-1; D is perhaps TRBD1 or TRBD2 (6 bases each). Germline V gene sequence: CDR1 SGHRS, CDR2 YFSETQ. The V and J ends lost 4 bases and 10 bases respectively, with 15 bases between them. The length of the CDR3 is 13 residues. The CDR3 spells CASSQSVGGEQFF. The CDR3 nucleotides are TGCGCCAGCAGCCAGTCTGTCGGGGGCGAGCAGTTCTTC.

A few counts support this clonotype. The V gene is TRBV6-1, the J gene TRBJ2-7, with D possibly matching TRBD2 (6 bases). V gave up 7 bases and J gave up 6 bases, with 19 bases separating them. The CDR3 sequence is 14 residues long. Per the germline V gene, CDR1 is MNHNS and CDR2 is SASEGT. CDR3 DNA: TGTGCCAGCATCTCGGGACTTCCTCGCTCCGAGCAGTACTTC. Amino acids: CASISGLPRSEQYF.

The CDR3 DNA follows: TGCGCCAGCAGCTTGGAAAACAGTCTCCGACAGCCCCAGCATTTT. Its translation: CASSLENSLRQPQHF. The V and J genes are TRBV5-1 and TRBJ1-5; no firm D call. The germline CDR1 and CDR2 sequences are SGHRS and YFSETQ. Trimming shortened V by 0 bases and J by 7 bases, and 14 bases separated the two germline ends. The CDR3 is 15 residues long.

CDR3 in DNA: TGTGCCAGCGATTTATCGGGGGCAGATACGCAGTATTTT. This translates into CASDLSGADTQYF. The V and J genes are TRBV7-9 and TRBJ2-3; TRBD2 is a possible D gene (6 bases). CDR1 is SEHNR and CDR2 is FQNEAQ in the germline V gene (reference sequence). The CDR3 has 13 amino acids. V lost 8 bases and J 4 bases, leaving 13 bases between the germline ends.